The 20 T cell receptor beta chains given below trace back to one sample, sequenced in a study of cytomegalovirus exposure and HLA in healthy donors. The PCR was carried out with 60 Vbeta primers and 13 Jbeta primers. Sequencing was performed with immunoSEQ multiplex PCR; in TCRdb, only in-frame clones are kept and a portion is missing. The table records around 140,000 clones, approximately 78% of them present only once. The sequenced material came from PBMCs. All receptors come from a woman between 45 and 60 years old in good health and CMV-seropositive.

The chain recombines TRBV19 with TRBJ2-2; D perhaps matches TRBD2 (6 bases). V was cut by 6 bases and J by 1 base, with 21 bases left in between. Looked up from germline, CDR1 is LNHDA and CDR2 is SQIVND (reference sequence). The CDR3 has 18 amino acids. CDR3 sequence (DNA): TGTGCCAGTAGCCGACTGACTAGATCCCTTGAGAACACCGGGGAGCTGTTTTTT. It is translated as CASSRLTRSLENTGELFF.

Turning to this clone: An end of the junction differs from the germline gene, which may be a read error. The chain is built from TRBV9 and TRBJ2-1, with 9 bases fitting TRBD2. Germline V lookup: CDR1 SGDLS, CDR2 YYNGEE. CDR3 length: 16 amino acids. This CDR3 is CASSVVGSGGGNERFF. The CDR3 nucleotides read TGTGCCAGCAGCGTAGTCGGTAGCGGGGGTGGAAACGAGCGGTTCTTC.

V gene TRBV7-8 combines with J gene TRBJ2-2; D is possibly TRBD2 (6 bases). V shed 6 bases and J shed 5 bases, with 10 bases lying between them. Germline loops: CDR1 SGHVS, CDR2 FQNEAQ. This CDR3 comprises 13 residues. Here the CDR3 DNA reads TGTGCCAGCAGGCCTCGGGGGACCGGGGAGCTGTTTTTT. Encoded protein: CASRPRGTGELFF.

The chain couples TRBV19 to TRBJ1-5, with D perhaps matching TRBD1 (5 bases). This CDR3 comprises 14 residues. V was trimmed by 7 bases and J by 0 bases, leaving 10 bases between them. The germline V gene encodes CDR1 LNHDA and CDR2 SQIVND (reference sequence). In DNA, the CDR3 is TGTGCCAGTACGGGGGGATTTAGCAATCAGCCCCAGCATTTT. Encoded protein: CASTGGFSNQPQHF.

The CDR3 DNA reads as TGTGCCAGCAGCCGACAGGTCCCATCGGGTGGAAACACCATATATTTT. It encodes CASSRQVPSGGNTIYF. The chain has TRBV7-2 and TRBJ1-3; D might be TRBD1 (6 bases). Germline loops: CDR1 SGHTA, CDR2 FQGNSA. The ends were cut back, 5 bases at V and 3 bases at J, with 17 bases in the middle. The CDR3 runs 16 residues.

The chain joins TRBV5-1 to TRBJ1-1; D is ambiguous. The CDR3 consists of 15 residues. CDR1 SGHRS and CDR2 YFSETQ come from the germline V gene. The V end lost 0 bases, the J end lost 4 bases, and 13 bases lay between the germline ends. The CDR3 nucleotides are TGCGCCAGCAGCTTGGAGGCAGGAGGATTCACTGAAGCTTTCTTT. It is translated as CASSLEAGGFTEAFF.

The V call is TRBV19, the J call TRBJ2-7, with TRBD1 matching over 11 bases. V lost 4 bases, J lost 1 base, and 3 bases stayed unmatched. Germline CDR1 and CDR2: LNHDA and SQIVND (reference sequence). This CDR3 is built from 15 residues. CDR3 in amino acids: CASSRGQGDSYEQYF. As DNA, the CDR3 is TGTGCCAGTAGTAGGGGACAGGGGGATTCCTACGAGCAGTACTTC.

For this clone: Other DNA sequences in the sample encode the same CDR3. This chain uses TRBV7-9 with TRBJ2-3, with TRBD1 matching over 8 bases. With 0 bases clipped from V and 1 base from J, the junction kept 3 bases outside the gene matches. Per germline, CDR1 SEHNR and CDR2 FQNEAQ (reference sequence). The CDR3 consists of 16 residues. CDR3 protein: CASSLAAGGRTDTQYF. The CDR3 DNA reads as TGTGCCAGCAGCTTAGCGGCAGGGGGCCGCACAGATACGCAGTATTTT.

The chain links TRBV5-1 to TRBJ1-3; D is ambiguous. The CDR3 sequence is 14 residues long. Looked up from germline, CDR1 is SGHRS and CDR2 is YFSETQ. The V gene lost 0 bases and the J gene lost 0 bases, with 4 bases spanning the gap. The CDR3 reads CASSLESSGNTIYF. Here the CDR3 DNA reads TGCGCCAGCAGCTTGGAGAGCTCTGGAAACACCATATATTTT.

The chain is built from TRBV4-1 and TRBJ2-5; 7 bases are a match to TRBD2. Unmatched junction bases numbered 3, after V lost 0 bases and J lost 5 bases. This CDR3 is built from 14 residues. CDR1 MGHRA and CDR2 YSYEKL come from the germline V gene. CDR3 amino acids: CASSQDGRVETQYF. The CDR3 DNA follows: TGCGCCAGCAGCCAAGATGGGAGGGTTGAGACCCAGTACTTC.

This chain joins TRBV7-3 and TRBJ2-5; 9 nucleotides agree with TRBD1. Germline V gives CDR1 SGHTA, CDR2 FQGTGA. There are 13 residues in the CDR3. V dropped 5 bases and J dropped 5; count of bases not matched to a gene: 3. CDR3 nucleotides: TGTGCCAGCAGCCGGACAGGGGACGAGACCCAGTACTTC. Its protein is CASSRTGDETQYF.

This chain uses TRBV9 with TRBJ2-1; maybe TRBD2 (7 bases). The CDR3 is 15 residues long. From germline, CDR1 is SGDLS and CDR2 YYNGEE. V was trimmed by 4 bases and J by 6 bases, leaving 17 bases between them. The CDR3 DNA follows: TGTGCCAGCAGCCTGGGGGGGGCTAGTCGCAATGAGCAGTTCTTC. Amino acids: CASSLGGASRNEQFF.

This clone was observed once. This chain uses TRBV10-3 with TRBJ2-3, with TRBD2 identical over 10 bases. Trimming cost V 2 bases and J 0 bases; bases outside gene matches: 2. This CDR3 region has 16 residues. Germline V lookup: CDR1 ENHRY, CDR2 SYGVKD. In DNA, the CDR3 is TGTGCCATCAGTGAGACTAGCGGGGCTAGCACAGATACGCAGTATTTT. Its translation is CAISETSGASTDTQYF.

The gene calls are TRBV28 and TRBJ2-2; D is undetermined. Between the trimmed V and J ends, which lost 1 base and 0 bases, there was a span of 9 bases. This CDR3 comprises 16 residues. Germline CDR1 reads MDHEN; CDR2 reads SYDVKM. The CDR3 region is CASSLFAVANTGELFF. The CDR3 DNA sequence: TGTGCCAGCAGTTTATTTGCGGTCGCGAACACCGGGGAGCTGTTTTTT.

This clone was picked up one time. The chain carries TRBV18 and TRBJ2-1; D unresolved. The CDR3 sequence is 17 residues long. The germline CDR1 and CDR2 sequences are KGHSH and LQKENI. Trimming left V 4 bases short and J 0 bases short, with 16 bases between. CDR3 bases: TGTGCCAGCTCACGCGTTGAGGCCGTTCCCTCCTACAATGAGCAGTTCTTC. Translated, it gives CASSRVEAVPSYNEQFF.

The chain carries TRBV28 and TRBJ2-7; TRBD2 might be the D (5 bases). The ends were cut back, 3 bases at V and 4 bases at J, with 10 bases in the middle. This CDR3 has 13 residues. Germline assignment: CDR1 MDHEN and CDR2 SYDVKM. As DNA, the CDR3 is TGTGCCAGCAGTTTTGGGTCGGGATACGAGCAGTACTTC. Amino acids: CASSFGSGYEQYF.

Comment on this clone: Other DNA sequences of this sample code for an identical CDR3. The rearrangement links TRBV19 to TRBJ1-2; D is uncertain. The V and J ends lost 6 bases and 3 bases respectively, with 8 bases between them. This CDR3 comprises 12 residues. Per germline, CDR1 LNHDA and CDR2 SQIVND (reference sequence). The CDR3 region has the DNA TGTGCCAGTAGCCCCCGAGACTATGGCTACACCTTC. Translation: CASSPRDYGYTF.

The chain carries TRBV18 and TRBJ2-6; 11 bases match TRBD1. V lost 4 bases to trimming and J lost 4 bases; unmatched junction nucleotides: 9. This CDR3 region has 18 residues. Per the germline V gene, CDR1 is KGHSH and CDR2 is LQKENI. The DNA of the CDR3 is TGTGCCAGCTCACTCGGGACAGGGGGATCTACAGGGGCCAACGTCCTGACTTTC. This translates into CASSLGTGGSTGANVLTF.

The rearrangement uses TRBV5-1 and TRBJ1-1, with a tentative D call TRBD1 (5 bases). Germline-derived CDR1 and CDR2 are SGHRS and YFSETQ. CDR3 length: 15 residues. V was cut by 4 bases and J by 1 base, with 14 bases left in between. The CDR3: CASSGGALGNTEAFF. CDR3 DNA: TGCGCCAGCAGCGGAGGGGCCTTAGGGAACACTGAAGCTTTCTTT.

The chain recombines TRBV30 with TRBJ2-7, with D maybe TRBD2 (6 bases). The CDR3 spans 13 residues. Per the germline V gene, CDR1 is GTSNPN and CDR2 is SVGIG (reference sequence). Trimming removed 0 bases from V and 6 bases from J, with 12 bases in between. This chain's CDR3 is CAWSVGLGGEQYF. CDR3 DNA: TGTGCCTGGAGTGTGGGCTTGGGAGGCGAGCAGTACTTC. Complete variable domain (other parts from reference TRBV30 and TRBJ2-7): SQTIHQWPATLVQPVGSPLSLECTVEGTSNPNLYWYRQAAGRGLQLLFYSVGIGQISSEVPQNLSASRPQDRQFILSSKKLLLSDSGFYLCAWSVGLGGEQYFGPGTRLTVT.